This passage covers 30 T cell receptor beta chains from one sample sequenced in a study of cytomegalovirus exposure and HLA in healthy donors. A multiplex PCR was run with 60 Vbeta primers and 13 Jbeta primers. TCRdb keeps only in-frame clones here, not all; method: immunoSEQ multiplex PCR. The sample lists fewer than 150,000 clones; around 82% were seen once. Source material: PBMCs. The receptor source for this set is a man aged 35-49 years in good health and CMV-seropositive.

The V call is TRBV6-5, the J call TRBJ2-3; D may be TRBD2 (6 bases). CDR1 and CDR2 (germline): MNHEY, SVGAGI. This CDR3 has 16 amino acids. The V end lost 0 bases, the J end lost 6 bases, and 16 bases lay between the germline ends. The CDR3 protein is CASSYSQLPGGDTQYF. The CDR3 bases are TGTGCCAGCAGTTACTCCCAGCTCCCTGGAGGGGATACGCAGTATTTT.

The chain couples TRBV7-8 to TRBJ1-1; weak D call: TRBD1 (5 bases). CDR1 is SGHVS and CDR2 is FQNEAQ in the germline V gene. There are 16 residues in the CDR3. V was clipped by 5 bases and J by 1 base, with 17 bases between them. The CDR3 region is CASSPRRGQENTEAFF. Here the CDR3 DNA reads TGTGCCAGCAGCCCGAGACGCGGACAAGAGAACACTGAAGCTTTCTTT. Drawing the rest from reference TRBV7-8 and TRBJ1-1, the complete variable domain is GAGVSQSPRYKVAKRGQDVALRCDPISGHVSLFWYQQALGQGPEFLTYFQNEAQLDKSGLPSDRFFAERPEGSVSTLKIQRTQQEDSAVYLCASSPRRGQENTEAFFGQGTRLTVV.

This chain uses TRBV27 with TRBJ2-1, with unresolved D. CDR1 MNHEY and CDR2 SMNVEV come from the germline V gene (reference sequence). With 2 bases removed from V and 3 bases from J, the gap between germline ends came to 8 bases. The CDR3 extends over 14 amino acids. Here the CDR3 DNA reads TGTGCCAGCAGTTTAATGGGCAGCTACAATGAGCAGTTCTTC. It specifies CASSLMGSYNEQFF.

The V call is TRBV15, the J call TRBJ1-2, with 8 bases identical to TRBD1. CDR1 LNHNV and CDR2 YYDKDF come from the germline V gene (reference sequence). The CDR3 consists of 13 residues. After removal of 4 bases from V and 7 bases from J, the junction contained 5 bases not matched to a gene. CDR3 bases: TGTGCCACCAGCATACGGACAGGGACTGGCTACACCTTC. Its protein is CATSIRTGTGYTF.

V is TRBV7-9 and J is TRBJ2-3, with 13 bases matching TRBD2. Trimming took 5 bases from V and 4 from J; bases not matched to a gene: 6. Germline V lookup: CDR1 SEHNR, CDR2 FQNEAQ (reference sequence). The CDR3 is made up of 16 amino acids. This CDR3 reads CASSAGTSGTADTQYF. The CDR3 region has the DNA TGTGCCAGCAGCGCCGGGACTAGCGGGACGGCAGATACGCAGTATTTT.

The rearrangement joins TRBV5-1 to TRBJ1-1; 9 bases line up with TRBD1. The V segment lost 3 bases and the J segment 4 bases; nucleotides outside the gene matches: 10. The CDR3 has 16 residues. Germline assignment: CDR1 SGHRS and CDR2 YFSETQ. The CDR3 reads CASSCPYRGLCTEAFF. In DNA form, the CDR3 reads TGCGCCAGCAGCTGCCCTTACAGGGGGCTGTGCACTGAAGCTTTCTTT.

The chain has TRBV5-1 and TRBJ2-5; tentatively, D is TRBD1 (6 bases). V was pared by 0 bases and J by 2 bases, with 11 bases between. The CDR3 has 15 amino acids. Germline CDR1 reads SGHRS; CDR2 reads YFSETQ. CDR3 nucleotides: TGCGCCAGCAGCTTGGGCGGCAGGGGACAAGAGACCCAGTACTTC. This codes for CASSLGGRGQETQYF.

J is TRBJ1-4 and V is TRBV6-5, with 7 bases fitting TRBD1. This CDR3 is 15 amino acids long. Germline V gives CDR1 MNHEY, CDR2 SVGAGI. The J segment lost 7 bases and the V segment lost 5 bases, leaving 10 bases of the junction unmatched. CDR3 bases: TGTGCCAGCAGTCGCCGGTCGGCAGGGGGTGAAAAACTGTTTTTT. Residues: CASSRRSAGGEKLFF.

This rearrangement joins TRBV5-1 to TRBJ1-5; the match to TRBD1 covers 9 bases. V lost 0 bases to trimming and J lost 5 bases; unmatched junction nucleotides: 3. Germline CDR1 reads SGHRS; CDR2 reads YFSETQ. The CDR3 spans 15 residues. Here the CDR3 DNA reads TGCGCCAGCAGCTTGGGGGACAGGGACTATCAGCCCCAGCATTTT. This gives the protein CASSLGDRDYQPQHF.

This clone was recorded a few times. The chain couples TRBV6-6 to TRBJ2-5; tentative D call: TRBD2 (6 bases). Deletions cut 7 bases from V and 4 bases from J, with 10 bases between. The CDR3 totals 12 residues. Germline V gene data show CDR1 as MNHNY and CDR2 as SVGAGI (reference sequence). Here the CDR3 reads CASNGGGETQYF. DNA of the CDR3: TGTGCCAGCAATGGGGGAGGAGAGACCCAGTACTTC.

This clone was counted between two and nine times. The chain is built from TRBV5-1 and TRBJ1-1; unclear D gene. This CDR3 contains 15 residues. The V end lost 2 bases, the J end lost 4 bases, and 15 bases lay between the germline ends. Germline V gene sequence: CDR1 SGHRS, CDR2 YFSETQ. The CDR3 protein is CASSLQSRGSTEAFF. The DNA of the CDR3 is TGCGCCAGCAGCTTACAGTCCCGAGGGAGCACTGAAGCTTTCTTT.

The V gene is TRBV28, the J gene TRBJ1-5, with TRBD1 identical over 7 bases. The V gene's germline CDR1 is MDHEN and CDR2 SYDVKM. V trimming: 5 bases; J trimming: 1 base; junction bases outside the gene matches: 2. CDR3 length equals 14 residues. The CDR3 DNA sequence: TGTGCCAGCAGTACCAGGGGGAGCAATCAGCCCCAGCATTTT. Translated, it gives CASSTRGSNQPQHF. The whole variable domain, remainder taken from reference TRBV28 and TRBJ1-5, is DVKVTQSSRYLVKRTGEKVFLECVQDMDHENMFWYRQDPGLGLRLIYFSYDVKMKEKGDIPEGYSVSREKKERFSLILESASTNQTSMYLCASSTRGSNQPQHFGDGTRLSIL.

In DNA, the CDR3 is TGTGCCAGTAGCCTGGGCAGGGGGCCAGTTTCGGACACTGAAGCTTTCTTT. This translates into CASSLGRGPVSDTEAFF. V and J are TRBV19 and TRBJ1-1; 8 positions match TRBD1. V lost 6 bases, J lost 3 bases, and 15 bases stayed unmatched. From germline, CDR1 is LNHDA and CDR2 SQIVND (reference sequence). The CDR3 totals 17 residues.

The chain employs TRBV7-8 and TRBJ2-7; no reliable D call. CDR3 size: 13 residues. The V end was cut by 5 bases, the J end by 2 bases, with 10 bases between. Germline V lookup: CDR1 SGHVS, CDR2 FQNEAQ. The CDR3, as DNA: TGTGCCAGCAGCCCGTCGGTCGCCTACGAGCAGTACTTC. Protein: CASSPSVAYEQYF. Variable domain in full (rest from reference TRBV7-8 and TRBJ2-7): GAGVSQSPRYKVAKRGQDVALRCDPISGHVSLFWYQQALGQGPEFLTYFQNEAQLDKSGLPSDRFFAERPEGSVSTLKIQRTQQEDSAVYLCASSPSVAYEQYFGPGTRLTVT.

The chain links TRBV5-1 to TRBJ1-1; 10 bases agree with TRBD1. Germline CDR1 reads SGHRS; CDR2 reads YFSETQ. CDR3 length equals 16 residues. Trimming removed 1 base from V and 3 bases from J; junction bases left unmatched: 6. The CDR3 protein is CASSLRTGGGYTEAFF. Here the CDR3 DNA reads TGCGCCAGCAGCTTGAGGACAGGGGGTGGGTACACTGAAGCTTTCTTT.

CDR3 sequence reads: CASSLGVGVYEQYF. DNA of the CDR3: TGTGCCAGCAGCTTAGGGGTCGGGGTATACGAGCAGTACTTC. V is TRBV7-2 and J is TRBJ2-7, with D possibly TRBD2 on 5 matching bases. V was shortened by 1 base and J by 4 bases, with 11 bases between the two germline ends. CDR1 is SGHTA, CDR2 FQGNSA, per germline. CDR3 length equals 14 residues. Variable domain in full (rest from reference TRBV7-2 and TRBJ2-7): GAGVSQSPSNKVTEKGKDVELRCDPISGHTALYWYRQSLGQGLEFLIYFQGNSAPDKSGLPSDRFSAERTGGSVSTLTIQRTQQEDSAVYLCASSLGVGVYEQYFGPGTRLTVT.

The rearrangement uses TRBV27 and TRBJ2-1; the match to TRBD2 covers 11 bases. This CDR3 is built from 19 residues. V lost 1 base to trimming and J lost 7 bases; unmatched junction nucleotides: 15. Germline CDR1 reads MNHEY; CDR2 reads SMNVEV (reference sequence). The CDR3, as DNA: TGTGCCAGCAGTTTATTCCCCCCGTCCCTAGCGGGAGGTCGAAATGAGCAGTTCTTC. Residues: CASSLFPPSLAGGRNEQFF.

The rearrangement links TRBV5-1 to TRBJ2-7; a possible D gene is TRBD2 (5 bases). This CDR3 comprises 12 residues. Germline lookup yields CDR1 SGHRS and CDR2 YFSETQ. Trimming cost V 5 bases and J 0 bases, with 6 bases left between them. In DNA, the CDR3 is TGCGCCAGCAGGAGGGACTCCTACGAGCAGTACTTC. This gives the protein CASRRDSYEQYF.

The chain is built from TRBV7-4 and TRBJ1-4; 9 nucleotides line up with TRBD1. Trimming at V came to 2 bases and at J to 0 bases, leaving 19 bases not matched to a gene. CDR1 and CDR2 (germline): SGHVT, SQSDAQ. This CDR3 has 22 amino acids. Written as DNA, the CDR3 is TGTGCCAGCAGCTTAACATCTGGGTGGGACAGGGCAACTAGTGCAACTAATGAAAAACTGTTTTTT. Translated, it gives CASSLTSGWDRATSATNEKLFF.

V gene TRBV7-2 combines with J gene TRBJ2-5; 11 bases line up with TRBD2. The V gene's germline CDR1 is SGHTA and CDR2 FQGNSA. Trimming removed 1 base from V and 5 bases from J; junction bases left unmatched: 6. CDR3 length: 16 amino acids. The CDR3 protein is CASSLGVAGGLETQYF. CDR3 coding DNA: TGTGCCAGCAGCTTAGGGGTAGCGGGGGGGCTCGAGACCCAGTACTTC.

The chain couples TRBV7-2 to TRBJ2-5; D possibly corresponds to TRBD1 (6 bases). The CDR3 consists of 14 residues. V was clipped by 5 bases and J by 1 base, with 11 bases between them. Germline V CDR1 and CDR2: SGHTA, FQGNSA. Here the CDR3 DNA reads TGTGCCAGCAGCCAGGGACAAATCCAAGAGACCCAGTACTTC. This sequence encodes CASSQGQIQETQYF.

The chain joins TRBV5-1 to TRBJ1-2; the D gene is possibly TRBD1 (5 bases). Between the trimmed V and J ends, which lost 1 base and 7 bases, there was a span of 14 bases. Germline CDR1 and CDR2: SGHRS and YFSETQ. This CDR3 comprises 14 residues. The CDR3 protein is CASSLRTEDSGYTF. Written as DNA, the CDR3 is TGCGCCAGCAGCTTGCGGACGGAAGACAGTGGCTACACCTTC.

The chain recombines TRBV5-4 with TRBJ2-2, with 8 positions matching TRBD1. The germline gives CDR1 SGHNT, CDR2 YYREEE (reference sequence). The CDR3 has 16 residues. V was clipped by 4 bases and J by 4 bases; unmatched bases: 9. The CDR3 sequence: CASSQKKTGATGELFF. CDR3 nucleotide sequence: TGTGCCAGCAGCCAAAAAAAGACAGGGGCCACCGGGGAGCTGTTTTTT.

This chain links TRBV5-1 with TRBJ2-2; 12 bases align to TRBD1. Germline V CDR1 and CDR2: SGHRS, YFSETQ. Trimming took 4 bases from V and 6 from J; bases not matched to a gene: 16. There are 19 residues in the CDR3. The CDR3 is CASSPAGTGGAAPPGELFF. CDR3 DNA: TGCGCCAGCAGCCCCGCCGGGACAGGGGGCGCGGCGCCCCCCGGGGAGCTGTTTTTT.

This chain joins TRBV28 and TRBJ2-7, with TRBD2 identical over 7 bases. CDR1 is MDHEN, CDR2 SYDVKM, per germline. Unmatched junction bases numbered 6, after V lost 2 bases and J lost 2 bases. CDR3 length: 15 amino acids. The CDR3 DNA reads TGTGCCAGCAGTTTAATGGGGACTACAACCTACGAGCAGTACTTC. This codes for CASSLMGTTTYEQYF. Complete variable domain (other parts from reference TRBV28 and TRBJ2-7): DVKVTQSSRYLVKRTGEKVFLECVQDMDHENMFWYRQDPGLGLRLIYFSYDVKMKEKGDIPEGYSVSREKKERFSLILESASTNQTSMYLCASSLMGTTTYEQYFGPGTRLTVT.

The rearrangement joins TRBV4-3 to TRBJ1-2; 9 bases map to TRBD1. After removal of 2 bases from V and 8 bases from J, the junction contained 15 bases not matched to a gene. The CDR3 sequence is 17 residues long. The germline V gene encodes CDR1 LGHNA and CDR2 YSLEER. CDR3 sequence reads: CASSQSGMTGGSYGYTF. CDR3 DNA sequence: TGCGCCAGCAGCCAAAGTGGGATGACAGGGGGGTCCTACGGCTACACCTTC.

The rearrangement links TRBV5-4 to TRBJ2-3; possibly TRBD1 for D (7 bases). V lost 1 base and J 4 bases, leaving 16 bases between the germline ends. The CDR3 contains 16 residues. Germline CDR1 and CDR2: SGHNT and YYREEE (reference sequence). The CDR3 bases are TGTGCCAGCAGCTTGAGCAGGGGGGATTTTGCAGATACGCAGTATTTT. Translating gives CASSLSRGDFADTQYF.

The CDR3 loop is CASTRQGAISYNEQFF. The CDR3 DNA sequence: TGTGCCAGCACTAGACAGGGGGCGATCTCCTACAATGAGCAGTTCTTC. The chain has TRBV2 and TRBJ2-1; 10 nucleotides line up with TRBD1. After removal of 7 bases from V and 0 bases from J, the junction contained 6 bases not matched to a gene. CDR1 and CDR2 (germline): SNHLY, FYNNEI. The CDR3 length is 16 residues.

The chain uses TRBV10-3 and TRBJ2-3; 7 bases match TRBD1. The V gene's germline CDR1 is ENHRY and CDR2 SYGVKD. The junction had 13 bases not matched to a gene; V was cut back by 10 bases and J by 0 bases. CDR3 size: 16 residues. Written as DNA, the CDR3 is TGTGCCACCGAGGGATCGGGACAGCTTAGCACAGATACGCAGTATTTT. Its translation is CATEGSGQLSTDTQYF.

The chain joins TRBV7-2 to TRBJ1-4; TRBD1 agrees at 9 bases. Germline trimming cut 5 bases from V and 8 bases from J; bases unmatched to any gene: 9. The CDR3 covers 15 residues. CDR1 and CDR2 from the germline V gene are SGHTA and FQGNSA. The CDR3 DNA follows: TGTGCCAGCAGCCTGGAGGGACAGGGAGAGGAAAAACTGTTTTTT. Protein product: CASSLEGQGEEKLFF.